This T cell receptor (beta chain) was captured in a study of control samples from healthy donors and cancer patients. The method was immunoSEQ multiplex PCR; TCRdb's version includes in-frame clones alone and lacks a portion of them. The repertoire consists of roughly 84,000 clones, with 90% to 95% occurring once and the leading ten covering 17%. The TCR was taken from a man aged 50 or older in good health. Sequenced sample: blood.

CDR3 nucleotides: TGCGCCAGCAGCTCCGACAGCCTATATGGCTACACCTTC. Translating gives CASSSDSLYGYTF. The J gene is TRBJ1-2, the V gene TRBV5-1, with TRBD1 as a possible D gene (5 bases). The V and J ends lost 3 bases and 5 bases respectively, with 11 bases between them. CDR1 is SGHRS and CDR2 is YFSETQ in the germline V gene. The CDR3 totals 13 residues.